In this sample, the clone carrying this TCR beta chain turned up many times. No antigen is known for it. CDR1 and CDR2 from the germline V gene are DFQATT and SNEGSKA (reference sequence). Trimming removed 3 bases from V and 3 bases from J, with 9 bases in between. The CDR3 contains 13 residues. Researchers took RNA transcripts and amplified the TCR beta CDR3 regions from them. First-round RT-PCR of the TCR CDR3 relied on the HTBI primer set. TCRdb used MiXCR to reprocess the multiplex PCR reads, holding one entry per CDR3 protein. The repertoire includes more than 350,000 distinct CDR3 sequences, over 12% of them detected once, and roughly 19% sits in the top ten. Exclusion of a patient resulted from uncontrolled infection, other autoimmune disease, pregnancy or lactation. Clinical symptoms, serum thyroxine and TRAb, thyroid ultrasound and orbital computed tomography were used for the diagnoses. The data derive from a study of T cells in Graves' hyperthyroidism and ophthalmopathy. Study details: The blood sample was taken at first diagnosis, before treatment began.

The study, taken as a whole, reports: Before onset, ophthalmopathy was predicted by the model a median around 6.5 months earlier.

This receptor was identified in a woman aged 55-69 years with Graves' ophthalmopathy. The V call is TRBV20-1, the J call TRBJ1-5; TRBD1 might be the D (6 bases). The sample was blood. The DNA of the CDR3 is TGCAGTGCTAGGGGGGACATCAATCAGCCCCAGCATTTT. Its protein is CSARGDINQPQHF.